These 17 T cell receptor beta chains originate from one sample sequenced in a study of CD8 T cells in ankylosing spondylitis. MiXCR, applied by TCRdb to the 5' RACE reads, yields one record per CDR3 protein. The sample yields a few hundred thousand distinct CDR3 sequences, approximately 20% seen once. The sample taken for sequencing was blood, either unsorted or a sorted T cell fraction (not recorded which). These receptors originate from a male donor with ankylosing spondylitis or in good health (not recorded which).

This clonotype was observed a handful of times. The chain joins TRBV6-1 to TRBJ2-7, with D possibly being TRBD1 or TRBD2 (6 bases each). Trimming stripped 8 bases from V and 6 bases from J, with 26 bases between. The CDR3 length is 16 residues. Germline V gives CDR1 MNHNS, CDR2 SASEGT. CDR3 nucleotide sequence: TGTGCCAGCTCCGGGGGCAGTTTGCCCGTGACTGGCGAGCAGTACTTC. Amino acids: CASSGGSLPVTGEQYF.

This clonotype was observed a handful of times. This chain uses TRBV13 with TRBJ2-7, with 8 bases aligning to TRBD1. The CDR3 runs to 16 residues. Germline CDR1 reads PRHDT; CDR2 reads FYEKMQ (reference sequence). V shed 1 base, J shed 4 bases, and the junction held 9 bases outside the gene matches. CDR3: CASSLARTGFRYEQYF. The CDR3 DNA follows: TGTGCCAGCAGCTTAGCCCGGACAGGGTTCAGGTACGAGCAGTACTTC.

CDR3 bases: TGCGCCAGCAGCTTGCGGGGGACTCCGAACACCGGGGAGCTGTTTTTT. This gives the protein CASSLRGTPNTGELFF. The chain links TRBV5-1 to TRBJ2-2; weak D call: TRBD2 (6 bases). The CDR3 spans 16 residues. V gave up 1 base and J gave up 0 bases, with 10 bases separating them. The germline V gene encodes CDR1 SGHRS and CDR2 YFSETQ.

This clonotype was recorded a few times. The chain employs TRBV4-1 and TRBJ2-3, with 7 nucleotides matching TRBD2. The CDR3 has 15 amino acids. Germline CDR1 and CDR2: MGHRA and YSYEKL. V gave up 6 bases and J gave up 5 bases; unmatched junction bases: 11. The DNA of the CDR3 is TGCGCCAGCAGAGACCTAGCGGAGGAGCGAGATACGCAGTATTTT. It yields the protein CASRDLAEERDTQYF.

At least ten counts were recorded for this clonotype. CDR3 nucleotide sequence: TGCAGTGCTAGAGTAATAGGGGAGACCCAGTACTTC. This encodes CSARVIGETQYF. The chain recombines TRBV20-1 with TRBJ2-5; D is undetermined. This CDR3 contains 12 residues. With 1 base removed from V and 5 bases from J, the gap between germline ends came to 8 bases. CDR1 is DFQATT, CDR2 SNEGSKA, per germline (reference sequence).

V gene TRBV6-1 combines with J gene TRBJ1-4, with D possibly matching TRBD1 (5 bases). Trimming pared 3 bases from V and 2 bases from J, leaving 10 bases between. Per germline, CDR1 MNHNS and CDR2 SASEGT. The CDR3 is 15 amino acids. The CDR3 reads CASSDRVATNEKLFF. CDR3 sequence (DNA): TGTGCCAGCAGTGACAGGGTCGCGACTAATGAAAAACTGTTTTTT.

The chain employs TRBV29-1 and TRBJ2-1; D may be TRBD1 (5 bases). Germline V lookup: CDR1 SQVTM, CDR2 ANQGSEA. Trimming pared 4 bases from V and 6 bases from J, leaving 16 bases between. The CDR3 is made up of 14 amino acids. The DNA of the CDR3 is TGCAGCGTTGTGGGGCCACCTAATAGCAATGAGCAGTTCTTC. The encoded protein is CSVVGPPNSNEQFF.

There are many counts of this clonotype. The chain uses TRBV20-1 and TRBJ1-1; no firm D call. Trimming left V 4 bases short and J 8 bases short, with 11 bases between. The CDR3 is 11 amino acids. Looked up from germline, CDR1 is DFQATT and CDR2 is SNEGSKA (reference sequence). CDR3 amino acids: CSAITPPEAFF. In DNA, the CDR3 is TGCAGTGCTATCACCCCACCGGAAGCTTTCTTT.

V and J are TRBV5-1 and TRBJ2-3, with no clear D. Trimming pared 0 bases from V and 2 bases from J, leaving 10 bases between. The germline CDR1 and CDR2 sequences are SGHRS and YFSETQ. The CDR3 sequence is 15 residues long. The CDR3 protein is CASSLAELPTDTQYF. As DNA, the CDR3 is TGCGCCAGCAGCTTGGCCGAACTACCCACAGATACGCAGTATTTT.

This clonotype was detected a few times. V gene TRBV11-2 combines with J gene TRBJ2-1; D might be TRBD2 (6 bases). Germline CDR1 SGHAT, CDR2 FQNNGV. With 0 bases removed from V and 3 bases from J, the gap between germline ends came to 9 bases. The length of the CDR3 is 15 residues. As DNA, the CDR3 is TGTGCCAGCAGCTTAGAACTAGCAGGCTACAATGAGCAGTTCTTC. Translating it yields CASSLELAGYNEQFF.

On this clonotype: A much bigger clone sits one base away, suggesting this may be a read error. The rearrangement uses TRBV4-1 and TRBJ2-1, with 9 bases identical to TRBD2. This CDR3 comprises 17 residues. CDR1 and CDR2 (germline): MGHRA, YSYEKL. In DNA form, the CDR3 reads TGCGCCAGCAGCCAAGATCCTCTAGCGGGATCCTACAATGAGCAGGTCTTC. Its translation is CASSQDPLAGSYNEQVF.

In this sample, this clonotype turned up many times. The chain carries TRBV29-1 and TRBJ2-1, with D maybe TRBD2 (5 bases). Germline V gene lookup returns CDR1 SQVTM and CDR2 ANQGSEA. The germline V and J ends were trimmed by 7 bases and 4 bases, with 8 bases remaining between them. The CDR3 extends over 11 amino acids. In DNA form, the CDR3 reads TGCAGCGGTAGGACTTACAATGAGCAGTTCTTC. Its protein product is CSGRTYNEQFF.

This clonotype was seen only a few times. The gene calls are TRBV6-1 and TRBJ2-7, with 8 bases matching TRBD2. With 5 bases clipped from V and 2 bases from J, the junction kept 8 bases outside the gene matches. The length of the CDR3 is 15 residues. The germline CDR1 and CDR2 sequences are MNHNS and SASEGT. The CDR3 nucleotides are TGTGCCAGCAGTCAAGGACTAGCTTACCCCTACGAGCAGTACTTC. Its protein is CASSQGLAYPYEQYF.

This clonotype came up many times. The chain joins TRBV4-2 to TRBJ2-1, with 8 bases identical to TRBD2. J was trimmed by 5 bases and V by 1 base; bases with no gene match: 16. CDR1 is LGHNA, CDR2 YNFKEQ, per germline. This CDR3 has 19 amino acids. CDR3 bases: TGTGCCAGCAGCCAAGCCGCCGGGACTAGAATGTACTTTCACAATGAGCAGTTCTTC. Its protein is CASSQAAGTRMYFHNEQFF.

The chain combines TRBV29-1 with TRBJ1-2; no definite D call. Trimming took off 5 bases at V and 4 bases at J, with 14 bases between the two ends. This CDR3 is 13 amino acids long. Germline-derived CDR1 and CDR2 are SQVTM and ANQGSEA. CDR3: CSVYIERGYGYTF. The CDR3 nucleotides read TGCAGCGTTTATATAGAGCGAGGCTATGGCTACACCTTC.

This clonotype has at least ten counts. This chain links TRBV27 with TRBJ2-2; D perhaps matches TRBD2 (5 bases). Trimming took off 2 bases at V and 6 bases at J, with 7 bases between the two ends. The CDR3 totals 13 residues. Germline assignment: CDR1 MNHEY and CDR2 SMNVEV (reference sequence). The CDR3: CASSLAGAGELFF. The CDR3 coding sequence is TGTGCCAGCAGTTTAGCCGGGGCCGGGGAGCTGTTTTTT.

There are a few counts of this clonotype. The chain recombines TRBV4-1 with TRBJ2-7; 9 positions agree with TRBD1. Trimming took 4 bases from V and 6 from J; bases not matched to a gene: 10. Germline assignment: CDR1 MGHRA and CDR2 YSYEKL. CDR3 length: 15 residues. The CDR3 spells CASSLPGQGEFEQYF. The CDR3, as DNA: TGCGCCAGCAGCCTCCCGGGACAGGGCGAATTCGAGCAGTACTTC.